Presented here are 26 T cell receptor beta chains from one specimen sequenced in a study of untreated major depressive disorder. Study-level points and caveats: CD4+ T cells from depressed patients used TRBV05-01 (Vbeta 5.1) more often than controls.

The table came from immunoSEQ multiplex PCR; TCRdb's copy has only in-frame clones and leaves some out. Of more than 15,000 clones in the sample, 92% were seen once. Their cognate antigens are unknown. Sequenced sample: CD4+ T cells from PBMCs. These receptors came from a woman aged 40-49 years with major depressive disorder.

V usage is TRBV13 and J usage is TRBJ2-1, with a possible D match to TRBD1 (6 bases). This CDR3 region has 15 residues. The V end lost 5 bases, the J end lost 4 bases, and 15 bases lay between the germline ends. The germline CDR1 and CDR2 sequences are PRHDT and FYEKMQ (reference sequence). Here the CDR3 DNA reads TGTGCCAGCAGCACTACAGGGATCCAGTACAATGAGCAGTTCTTC. Residues: CASSTTGIQYNEQFF.

The chain joins TRBV2 to TRBJ1-1; 7 positions agree with TRBD1. V shed 8 bases and J 1 base; nucleotides not matched to a gene: 16. The germline V gene encodes CDR1 SNHLY and CDR2 FYNNEI. The CDR3 has 17 amino acids. In DNA, the CDR3 is TGTGCCAGCCATCCGCCACTACCTGGGACAGAGAACACTGAAGCTTTCTTT. This translates into CASHPPLPGTENTEAFF.

There are a few counts of this clone. V gene TRBV5-1 combines with J gene TRBJ1-3; no clear D. Deletions cut 2 bases from V and 0 bases from J, with 6 bases between. CDR3 length: 14 residues. CDR1 is SGHRS, CDR2 YFSETQ, per germline. The CDR3 DNA is TGCGCCAGCAGCTTTGGAGGCTCTGGAAACACCATATATTTT. It translates to CASSFGGSGNTIYF.

The V gene is TRBV28, the J gene TRBJ2-6, with TRBD2 identical over 8 bases. The V and J ends lost 4 bases and 0 bases, in that order; junction bases with no gene match: 11. This CDR3 is 19 amino acids long. Germline V lookup: CDR1 MDHEN, CDR2 SYDVKM. The CDR3 DNA sequence: TGTGCCAGCAGTTCCGCTCGGGAGGGCACGAGCTCTGGGGCCAACGTCCTGACTTTC. This sequence encodes CASSSAREGTSSGANVLTF.

This chain joins TRBV5-1 and TRBJ2-7, with 8 nucleotides matching TRBD2. CDR3 length equals 15 residues. J lost 3 bases, V lost 1 base, and 6 bases had no gene match. Germline V gene sequence: CDR1 SGHRS, CDR2 YFSETQ. The CDR3 spells CASSLTSGGRYEQYF. In DNA, the CDR3 is TGCGCCAGCAGCTTGACAAGCGGGGGACGCTACGAGCAGTACTTC. Variable domain in full (rest from reference TRBV5-1 and TRBJ2-7): KAGVTQTPRYLIKTRGQQVTLSCSPISGHRSVSWYQQTPGQGLQFLFEYFSETQRNKGNFPGRFSGRQFSNSRSEMNVSTLELGDSALYLCASSLTSGGRYEQYFGPGTRLTVT.

The chain recombines TRBV6-7 with TRBJ2-7, with D possibly TRBD1 on 7 matching bases. TRBV6-7 is an ORF, with its function uncertain. V was trimmed by 7 bases and J by 3 bases, leaving 25 bases between them. The CDR3 length is 17 residues. The DNA for the CDR3 is TGTGCCAGCACCTCAGGGGGGTTGGCCCAAACCCGCTACGAGCAGTACTTC. It encodes CASTSGGLAQTRYEQYF.

This chain joins TRBV30 and TRBJ2-3; D may be TRBD1 or TRBD2 (6 bases each). The CDR3 is 17 residues long. V was clipped by 1 base and J by 0 bases, with 17 bases between them. Germline CDR1 GTSNPN, CDR2 SVGIG (reference sequence). The CDR3 DNA reads TGTGCCTGGAGTGGATTCGGGGGCCGATTTAGCACAGATACGCAGTATTTT. This sequence encodes CAWSGFGGRFSTDTQYF. The whole variable domain, filled in from reference TRBV30 and TRBJ2-3, reads SQTIHQWPATLVQPVGSPLSLECTVEGTSNPNLYWYRQAAGRGLQLLFYSVGIGQISSEVPQNLSASRPQDRQFILSSKKLLLSDSGFYLCAWSGFGGRFSTDTQYFGPGTRLTVL.

This rearrangement joins TRBV18 to TRBJ1-3, with a possible D match to TRBD1 (6 bases). Trimming removed 1 base at V and 0 bases at J, with 16 bases between. The germline V gene has CDR1 KGHSH and CDR2 LQKENI. The CDR3 is made up of 18 amino acids. The CDR3 DNA reads TGTGCCAGCTCACCACGACTAGGGACACCTATCTCTGGAAACACCATATATTTT. Its protein is CASSPRLGTPISGNTIYF. Based on the CDR3 plus reference TRBV18 and TRBJ1-3, the full variable domain is NAGVMQNPRHLVRRRGQEARLRCSPMKGHSHVYWYRQLPEEGLKFMVYLQKENIIDESGMPKERFSAEFPKEGPSILRIQQVVRGDSAAYFCASSPRLGTPISGNTIYFGEGSWLTVV.

This clone was detected once. V and J are TRBV7-9 and TRBJ1-2, with D perhaps matching TRBD1 (5 bases). There are 14 residues in the CDR3. Trimming stripped 5 bases from V and 4 bases from J, with 14 bases between. Looked up from germline, CDR1 is SEHNR and CDR2 is FQNEAQ (reference sequence). The CDR3 protein is CASSRRVGLYGYTF. The CDR3 bases are TGTGCCAGCAGCCGCAGGGTCGGACTCTATGGCTACACCTTC.

The chain is built from TRBV29-1 and TRBJ1-3; perhaps TRBD1 as D (5 bases). CDR1 SQVTM and CDR2 ANQGSEA come from the germline V gene. This CDR3 is 14 amino acids long. Trimming cost V 3 bases and J 0 bases, with 9 bases left between them. The CDR3, as DNA: TGCAGCGTTGATCGGGACCTCTCTGGAAACACCATATATTTT. Translation gives CSVDRDLSGNTIYF.

This chain joins TRBV29-1 and TRBJ1-2; D is undetermined. Germline V lookup: CDR1 SQVTM, CDR2 ANQGSEA. This CDR3 is built from 14 residues. The V end was cut by 0 bases, the J end by 2 bases, with 10 bases between. Written as DNA, the CDR3 is TGCAGCGTTGAAGAAGGGATTAGGAACTATGGCTACACCTTC. This translates into CSVEEGIRNYGYTF.

The CDR3 sequence: CASSLRDRGYTF. Written as DNA, the CDR3 is TGTGCCAGCAGCCTCCGGGACAGGGGCTACACCTTC. This chain joins TRBV7-9 and TRBJ1-2, with 8 nucleotides matching TRBD1. CDR1 is SEHNR and CDR2 is FQNEAQ in the germline V gene (reference sequence). This CDR3 comprises 12 residues. V trimming: 5 bases; J trimming: 8 bases; junction bases outside the gene matches: 4.

The J gene is TRBJ1-6, the V gene TRBV5-1; 8 bases align to TRBD1. V was pared by 0 bases and J by 10 bases, with 6 bases of the junction left unmatched. Per the germline V gene, CDR1 is SGHRS and CDR2 is YFSETQ. This CDR3 is 15 amino acids long. DNA for the CDR3: TGCGCCAGCAGCTTGGCACAGGGGGTAGGATCACCCCTCCACTTT. Amino acid sequence: CASSLAQGVGSPLHF.

The CDR3 DNA reads as TGTGCCAGCAGTTACCAACGGGGAAATACAAACACCATATATTTT. This encodes CASSYQRGNTNTIYF. This chain connects TRBV6-6 to TRBJ1-3; no definite D call. The V gene's germline CDR1 is MNHNY and CDR2 SVGAGI (reference sequence). Trimming left V 2 bases short and J 6 bases short, with 14 bases between. The CDR3 consists of 15 residues.

V and J are TRBV29-1 and TRBJ2-5; tentatively, D is TRBD2 (6 bases). Trimming took 6 bases from V and 10 from J, leaving 18 bases between them. Germline assignment: CDR1 SQVTM and CDR2 ANQGSEA. This CDR3 has 12 residues. CDR3 loop: CSVQEGLRGQYF. The CDR3 DNA reads TGCAGCGTCCAGGAGGGACTTCGGGGCCAGTACTTC.

The chain links TRBV30 to TRBJ2-3; 7 bases line up with TRBD2. Germline values: CDR1 GTSNPN, CDR2 SVGIG (reference sequence). CDR3 length equals 16 residues. Trimming at V came to 4 bases and at J to 1 base, leaving 11 bases not matched to a gene. In nucleotides, the CDR3 is TGTGCCTGGACCACCGGGACTAAGGGTGGCACAGATACGCAGTATTTT. This sequence encodes CAWTTGTKGGTDTQYF.

In DNA, the CDR3 is TGTGCCAGCAGCTCTTCGGGACAGGGGGCCGGAGGGGGGAAACTGTTTTTT. Its protein product is CASSSSGQGAGGGKLFF. The chain uses TRBV5-4 and TRBJ1-4, with TRBD1 matching over 12 bases. The CDR3 is 17 amino acids. The J segment lost 11 bases and the V segment lost 3 bases, leaving 14 bases of the junction unmatched. Germline lookup yields CDR1 SGHNT and CDR2 YYREEE (reference sequence).

The chain links TRBV30 to TRBJ2-5; no firm D call. The CDR3 is 13 amino acids. Germline V CDR1 and CDR2: GTSNPN, SVGIG (reference sequence). Trimming removed 0 bases from V and 5 bases from J, with 10 bases in between. The CDR3 protein is CAWSVRLMETQYF. Here the CDR3 DNA reads TGTGCCTGGAGTGTAAGGTTGATGGAGACCCAGTACTTC. Combining the CDR3 with reference TRBV30 and TRBJ2-5 gives the whole variable domain SQTIHQWPATLVQPVGSPLSLECTVEGTSNPNLYWYRQAAGRGLQLLFYSVGIGQISSEVPQNLSASRPQDRQFILSSKKLLLSDSGFYLCAWSVRLMETQYFGPGTRLLVL.

The chain employs TRBV18 and TRBJ1-5, with D uncertain. Germline loops: CDR1 KGHSH, CDR2 LQKENI. The CDR3 sequence is 14 residues long. V lost 5 bases, J lost 3 bases, and 11 bases lay in between. The CDR3 protein is CASSELVNNQPQHF. CDR3 DNA sequence: TGTGCCAGCTCAGAGCTGGTAAACAATCAGCCCCAGCATTTT.

To note about this clone: Compared with germline, one end of the junction differs, possibly owing to a read error. The rearrangement joins TRBV5-8 to TRBJ2-3, with no clear D. CDR3 length equals 9 residues. The germline CDR1 and CDR2 sequences are SGHTS and YDEGEE. This CDR3 is CASSFWQLF. The CDR3, as DNA: TGTGCCAGCAGCTTCTGGCAATTATTT.

The V call is TRBV30, the J call TRBJ1-2; no reliable D call. V was pared by 5 bases and J by 3 bases, with 13 bases between. Germline V gives CDR1 GTSNPN, CDR2 SVGIG (reference sequence). CDR3 length equals 13 residues. The CDR3 bases are TGTGCCTGGGGGAGGCCCAGGCACTATGGCTACACCTTC. Its protein is CAWGRPRHYGYTF.

This sequence joins TRBV5-6 and TRBJ1-1; a possible D gene is TRBD1 (5 bases). V dropped 4 bases and J dropped 5 bases, with 12 bases sitting between them. Germline assignment: CDR1 SGHDT and CDR2 YYEEEE. The CDR3 length is 13 residues. CDR3 DNA sequence: TGTGCCAGCAGCATTCAGGGCGGGACTGAAGCTTTCTTT. This sequence encodes CASSIQGGTEAFF.

The chain recombines TRBV2 with TRBJ1-5; D ambiguous. The CDR3 spans 14 residues. Trimming shortened V by 3 bases and J by 7 bases, and 13 bases separated the two germline ends. Looked up from germline, CDR1 is SNHLY and CDR2 is FYNNEI. CDR3 in DNA: TGTGCCAGCAGTGAGCTGTTGGGAGGACAGCCCCAGCATTTT. Protein sequence: CASSELLGGQPQHF.

The chain has TRBV25-1 and TRBJ1-2; the D is unclear. The CDR3 is 12 amino acids. CDR1 and CDR2 (germline): MGHDK, SYGVNS. V was clipped by 4 bases and J by 4 bases, with 7 bases between them. For the CDR3, the DNA is TGTGCCAGCAGTGGGCGGACCTATGGCTACACCTTC. This encodes CASSGRTYGYTF.

The chain combines TRBV7-3 with TRBJ2-3, with no clear D. The V and J ends lost 5 bases and 2 bases respectively, with 8 bases between them. Looked up from germline, CDR1 is SGHTA and CDR2 is FQGTGA. The CDR3 has 13 residues. The CDR3 DNA sequence: TGTGCCAGCAGCGCCCGATCCACAGATACGCAGTATTTT. This sequence encodes CASSARSTDTQYF.

The DNA for the CDR3 is TGTGCCAGCTCGGGGACTAGCGGGATTTACAATGAGCAGTTCTTC. Translated: CASSGTSGIYNEQFF. This sequence joins TRBV27 and TRBJ2-1; 13 nucleotides agree with TRBD2. From germline, CDR1 is MNHEY and CDR2 SMNVEV (reference sequence). V was pared by 8 bases and J by 4 bases, with 5 bases of the junction left unmatched. The CDR3 consists of 15 residues.